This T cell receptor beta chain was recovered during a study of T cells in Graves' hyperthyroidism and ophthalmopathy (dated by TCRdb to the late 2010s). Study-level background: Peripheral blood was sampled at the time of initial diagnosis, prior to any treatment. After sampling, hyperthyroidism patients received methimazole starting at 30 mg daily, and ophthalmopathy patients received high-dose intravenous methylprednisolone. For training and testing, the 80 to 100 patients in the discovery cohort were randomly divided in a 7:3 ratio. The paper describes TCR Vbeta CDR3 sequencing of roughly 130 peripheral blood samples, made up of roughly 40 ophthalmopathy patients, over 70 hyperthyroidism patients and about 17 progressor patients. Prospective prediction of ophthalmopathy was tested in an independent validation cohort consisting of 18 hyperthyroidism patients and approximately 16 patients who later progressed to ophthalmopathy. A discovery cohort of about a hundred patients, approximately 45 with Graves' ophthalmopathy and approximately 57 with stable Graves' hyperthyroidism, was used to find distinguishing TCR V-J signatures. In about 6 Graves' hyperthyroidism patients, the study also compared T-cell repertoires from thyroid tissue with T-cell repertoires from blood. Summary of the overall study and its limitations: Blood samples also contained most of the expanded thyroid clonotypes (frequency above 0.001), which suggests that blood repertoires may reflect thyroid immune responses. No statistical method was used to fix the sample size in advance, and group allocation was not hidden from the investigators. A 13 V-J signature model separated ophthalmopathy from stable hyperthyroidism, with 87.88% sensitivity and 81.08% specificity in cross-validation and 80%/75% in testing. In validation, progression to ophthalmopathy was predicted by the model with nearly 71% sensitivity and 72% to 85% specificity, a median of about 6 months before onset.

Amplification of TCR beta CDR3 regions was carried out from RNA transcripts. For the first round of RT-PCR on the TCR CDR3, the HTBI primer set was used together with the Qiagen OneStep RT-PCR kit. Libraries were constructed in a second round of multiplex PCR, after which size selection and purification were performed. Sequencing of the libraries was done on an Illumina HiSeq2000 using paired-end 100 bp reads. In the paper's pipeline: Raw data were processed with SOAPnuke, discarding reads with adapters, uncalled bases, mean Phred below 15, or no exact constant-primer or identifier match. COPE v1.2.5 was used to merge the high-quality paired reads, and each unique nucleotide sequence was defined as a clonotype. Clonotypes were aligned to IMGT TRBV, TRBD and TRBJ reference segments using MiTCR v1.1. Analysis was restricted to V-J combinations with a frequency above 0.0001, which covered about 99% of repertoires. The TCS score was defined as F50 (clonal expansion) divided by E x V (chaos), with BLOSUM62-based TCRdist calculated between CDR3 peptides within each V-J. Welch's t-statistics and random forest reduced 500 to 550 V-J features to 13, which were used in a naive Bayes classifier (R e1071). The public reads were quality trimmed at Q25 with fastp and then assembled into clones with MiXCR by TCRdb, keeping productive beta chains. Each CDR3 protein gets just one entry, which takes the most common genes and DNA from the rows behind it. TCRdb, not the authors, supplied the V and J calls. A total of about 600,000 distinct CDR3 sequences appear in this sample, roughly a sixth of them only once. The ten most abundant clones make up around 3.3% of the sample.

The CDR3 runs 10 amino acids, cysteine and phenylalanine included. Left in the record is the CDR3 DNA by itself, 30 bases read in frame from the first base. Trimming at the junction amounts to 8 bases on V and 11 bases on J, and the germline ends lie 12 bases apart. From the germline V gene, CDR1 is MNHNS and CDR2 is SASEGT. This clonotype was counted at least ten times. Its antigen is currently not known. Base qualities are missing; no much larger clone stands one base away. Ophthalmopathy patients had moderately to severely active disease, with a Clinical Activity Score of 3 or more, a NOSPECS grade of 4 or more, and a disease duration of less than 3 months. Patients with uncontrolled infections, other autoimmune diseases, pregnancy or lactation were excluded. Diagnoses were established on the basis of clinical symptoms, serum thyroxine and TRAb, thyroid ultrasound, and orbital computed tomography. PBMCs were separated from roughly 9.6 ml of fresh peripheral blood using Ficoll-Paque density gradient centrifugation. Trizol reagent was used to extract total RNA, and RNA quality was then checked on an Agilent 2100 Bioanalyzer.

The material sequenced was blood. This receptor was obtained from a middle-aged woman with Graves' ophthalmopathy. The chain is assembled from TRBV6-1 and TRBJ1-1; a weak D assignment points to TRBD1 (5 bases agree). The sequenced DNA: TGTGCCAGCGGGACCGCGACGGCTTTCTTT. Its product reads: CASGTATAFF.